This TCR beta chain comes out of a study of blood T cell repertoires in COVID-19. Study-wide background: Acute and convalescent COVID-19 specimens originated in the United States, Italy and Spain. Sources were T cells, B-cell-depleted T cells, or PBMCs; the material itself was cDNA or gDNA.

Source study methods: From reference gene primer amplification, estimates of nucleated cell counts were derived. Profiled with immunoSEQ multiplex PCR; TCRdb holds only in-frame clones, not every one. V and J calls and clone size are given by that table; D and trimming were obtained from the DNA. This sample has 100,000 to 150,000 clones, with about 80% found just once. Germline CDR1 and CDR2: MNHEY and SVGAGI. The CDR3 contains 13 residues. V gave up 6 bases and J gave up 8 bases; unmatched junction bases: 7. The chain joins TRBV6-5 to TRBJ1-2; TRBD1 matches at 9 bases. This clonotype was sampled from a middle-aged man with active or convalescent COVID-19. Specimen: peripheral blood. This CDR3 reads CASSAGQGMGYTF. CDR3 coding DNA: TGTGCCAGCAGCGCCGGACAGGGGATGGGCTACACCTTC.